This T cell receptor (beta chain) appears in the sequencing data of a study of a mutant IDH1 vaccine in newly diagnosed glioma (dated by TCRdb to the early 2020s). In terms of the full investigation: Patients received eight vaccinations in weeks 1, 3, 5, 7, 11, 15, 19 and 23, corresponding to visits V03 through V10. Before enrollment, patients had received standard therapy of radiotherapy alone, temozolomide alone, or radiochemotherapy with temozolomide; most received the combination. Peripheral blood was collected at six visits: V03 (baseline), V05, V07, V10, V12 and V13. Vaccination began 4-6 weeks after radiotherapy alone, or alongside temozolomide cycles in the chemotherapy-containing groups. Of the approximately 32 treated patients, approximately 62% were male and 37.5% were female, and the mean age was approximately 40 years. Longitudinal TCRB deep sequencing was done for some 25 treated patients, wherever samples were available for exploratory analyses. What the authors observed across the whole study: Vaccine-induced immune responses across multiple MHC alleles were detected in approximately 93% of patients. Pseudoprogression appeared unrelated to alterations in the top peripheral T cell clonotypes detected by TCRB sequencing. According to the authors, sample limitations meant that analyses of patient blood samples could not be reproduced. PBMC samples for TCRB deep sequencing were selected based on availability.

The method behind the library was the immunoSEQ multiplex PCR assay. Rearranged TCR beta chain sequences were amplified with the hsTCRB Kit following the manufacturer's protocol. TCRB libraries were sequenced on an Illumina MiSeq. As for how the authors treated the data: The proprietary platform of the kit vendor was used for demultiplexing, trimming and gene mapping. TCRdb mirrors the immuneACCESS table, restricted to in-frame sequences. Some clones are absent from its copies; in checked studies, under half trace to an unresolved V gene, and the reason for the others is unknown. The DNA was the basis for D and trimming; V, J and clone size are from that table. A total of under 55,000 clones appear in this sample, roughly nine tenths of them only once. More than 2% of the sample is taken by the ten largest. V is pared back by 4 bases and J by 3 bases, with 15 bases lying between the germline termini. Sequences SGDLS (CDR1) and YYNGEE (CDR2) are obtained from the germline V gene. The CDR3 spans 15 residues, from the cysteine through the phenylalanine. CDR3 DNA only is kept here, 45 bases in frame from base 1.

This specimen's time point label, per the study, means: week 11, during vaccination. A 20-mer mutant IDH1 peptide at 300 micrograms in Montanide made up each vaccine dose, which was injected subcutaneously together with topical imiquimod. The donors had newly diagnosed IDH1-mutant astrocytomas of WHO grade 3 or 4 that showed loss of nuclear ATRX. The samples were drawn from NOA16, a multicentre, single-arm, open-label phase I trial in Germany that tested a mutant IDH1 peptide vaccine in humans for the first time. The DNeasy Blood and Tissue Kit was used to extract genomic DNA from EDTA blood for TCRB sequencing. To note about this clone: Its antigen is still unknown. No qualities accompany the bases; no much larger clone lies one base away.

The source is a man aged 50-60 years with glioma. The V and J segments used are TRBV9 and TRBJ2-3; a weak D assignment points to TRBD1 (6 bases agree). This specimen was PBMCs, taken from a glioma patient whose treatment included an IDH1 peptide vaccine. In nucleotides, the sequence is TGTGCCAGCAGCTATGCAGGGGCTGGTACAGATACGCAGTATTTT. The resulting protein is CASSYAGAGTDTQYF.